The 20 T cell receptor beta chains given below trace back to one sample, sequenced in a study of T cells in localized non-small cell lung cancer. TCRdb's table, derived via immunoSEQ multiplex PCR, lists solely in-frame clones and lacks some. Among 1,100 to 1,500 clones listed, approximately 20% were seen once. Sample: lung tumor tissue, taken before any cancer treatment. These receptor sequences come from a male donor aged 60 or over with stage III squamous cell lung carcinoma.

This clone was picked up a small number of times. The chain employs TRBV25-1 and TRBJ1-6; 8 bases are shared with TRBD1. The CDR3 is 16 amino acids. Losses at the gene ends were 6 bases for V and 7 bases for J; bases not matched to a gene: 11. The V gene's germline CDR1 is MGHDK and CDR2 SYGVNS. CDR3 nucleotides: TGTGCCAGCAGCACCATAACAGGGGGAAAAAATTCACCCCTCCACTTT. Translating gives CASSTITGGKNSPLHF. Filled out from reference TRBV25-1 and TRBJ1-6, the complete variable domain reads EADIYQTPRYLVIGTGKKITLECSQTMGHDKMYWYQQDPGMELHLIHYSYGVNSTEKGDLSSESTVSRIRTEHFPLTLESARPSHTSQYLCASSTITGGKNSPLHFGNGTRLTVT.

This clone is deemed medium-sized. In DNA, the CDR3 is TGTGCCAGCAGCCCCATGGCTGCAACTAATGAAAAACTGTTTTTT. Residues: CASSPMAATNEKLFF. The chain recombines TRBV9 with TRBJ1-4; the D is unclear. The CDR3 runs 15 residues. V was shortened by 4 bases and J by 0 bases, with 10 bases between the two germline ends. CDR1 is SGDLS, CDR2 YYNGEE, per germline.

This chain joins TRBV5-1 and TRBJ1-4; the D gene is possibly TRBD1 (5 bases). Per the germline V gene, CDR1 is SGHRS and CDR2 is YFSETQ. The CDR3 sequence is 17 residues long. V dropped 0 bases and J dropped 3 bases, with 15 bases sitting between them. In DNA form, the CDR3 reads TGCGCCAGCAGCTTGGCGGGCGGGGGAGAGGCTAATGAAAAACTGTTTTTT. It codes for CASSLAGGGEANEKLFF.

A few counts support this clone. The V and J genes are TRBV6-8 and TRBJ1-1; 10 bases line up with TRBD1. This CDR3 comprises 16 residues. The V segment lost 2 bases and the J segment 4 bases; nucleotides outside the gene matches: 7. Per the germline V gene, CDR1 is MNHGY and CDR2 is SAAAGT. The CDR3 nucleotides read TGTGCCAGCAGTTACCGAGGACAGGGGGAGAGCACTGAAGCTTTCTTT. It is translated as CASSYRGQGESTEAFF.

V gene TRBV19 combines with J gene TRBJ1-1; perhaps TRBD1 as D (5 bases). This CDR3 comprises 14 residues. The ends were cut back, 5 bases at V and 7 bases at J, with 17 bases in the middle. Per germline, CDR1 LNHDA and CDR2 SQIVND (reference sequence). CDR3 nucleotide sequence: TGTGCCAGTAGTGGTTCCCGGGGGGTGCATGAAGCTTTCTTT. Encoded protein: CASSGSRGVHEAFF.

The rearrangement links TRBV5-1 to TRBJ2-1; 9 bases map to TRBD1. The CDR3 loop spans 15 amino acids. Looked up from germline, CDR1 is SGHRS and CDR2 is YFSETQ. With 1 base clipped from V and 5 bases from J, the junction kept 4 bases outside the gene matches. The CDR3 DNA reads TGCGCCAGCAGCTTGTTTGGGACAGGGAACAATGAGCAGTTCTTC. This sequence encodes CASSLFGTGNNEQFF.

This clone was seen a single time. The CDR3 here is CASSRPKWGHGTGIGRTEAFF. CDR3 DNA sequence: TGTGCCAGTAGTAGACCGAAATGGGGACACGGGACAGGGATTGGTCGAACTGAAGCTTTCTTT. This chain connects TRBV19 to TRBJ1-1; 9 bases map to TRBD1. V lost 4 bases to trimming and J lost 5 bases; unmatched junction nucleotides: 26. Germline V gene sequence: CDR1 LNHDA, CDR2 SQIVND (reference sequence). The CDR3 is 21 residues long. Supplemented by reference TRBV19 and TRBJ1-1, the full variable domain reads DGGITQSPKYLFRKEGQNVTLSCEQNLNHDAMYWYRQDPGQGLRLIYYSQIVNDFQKGDIAEGYSVSREKKESFPLTVTSAQKNPTAFYLCASSRPKWGHGTGIGRTEAFFGQGTRLTVV.

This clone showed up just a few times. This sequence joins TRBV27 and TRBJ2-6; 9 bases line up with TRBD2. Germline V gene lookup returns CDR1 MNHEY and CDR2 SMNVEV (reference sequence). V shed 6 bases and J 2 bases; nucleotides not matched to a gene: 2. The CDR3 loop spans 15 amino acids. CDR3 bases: TGTGCCAGCAGAGCGGGGGGACCTGGGGCCAACGTCCTGACTTTC. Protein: CASRAGGPGANVLTF. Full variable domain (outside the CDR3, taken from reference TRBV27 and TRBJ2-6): EAQVTQNPRYLITVTGKKLTVTCSQNMNHEYMSWYRQDPGLGLRQIYYSMNVEVTDKGDVPEGYKVSRKEKRNFPLILESPSPNQTSLYFCASRAGGPGANVLTFGAGSRLTVL.

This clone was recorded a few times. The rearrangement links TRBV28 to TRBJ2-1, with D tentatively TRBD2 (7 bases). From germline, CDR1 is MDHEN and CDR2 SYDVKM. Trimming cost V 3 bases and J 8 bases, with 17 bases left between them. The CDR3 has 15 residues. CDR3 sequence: CASSFLGGPPDEQFF. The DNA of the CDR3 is TGTGCCAGCAGTTTTCTCGGGGGGCCCCCCGATGAGCAGTTCTTC.

DNA of the CDR3: TGTGCCAGCAGCCAAGATCCTCGGTACAGGGGGACCCACGAGCAGTACTTC. Translating it yields CASSQDPRYRGTHEQYF. This chain connects TRBV14 to TRBJ2-7, with 8 nucleotides matching TRBD1. Trimming at V came to 0 bases and at J to 5 bases, leaving 12 bases not matched to a gene. This CDR3 comprises 17 residues. CDR1 is SGHDN, CDR2 FVKESK, per germline.

CDR3 region: CASSLFEGSETQYF. The CDR3 DNA reads as TGTGCCAGCAGCTTATTTGAGGGATCAGAGACCCAGTACTTC. The rearrangement uses TRBV11-3 and TRBJ2-5; a possible D gene is TRBD2 (5 bases). The CDR3 contains 14 residues. Between the trimmed V and J ends, which lost 2 bases and 4 bases, there was a span of 11 bases. The germline CDR1 and CDR2 sequences are SGHNT and YENEEA.

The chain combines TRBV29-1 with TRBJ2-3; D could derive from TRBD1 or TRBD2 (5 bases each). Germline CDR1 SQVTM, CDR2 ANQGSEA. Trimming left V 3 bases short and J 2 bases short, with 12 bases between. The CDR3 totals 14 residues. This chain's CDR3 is CSVDVGVDTDTQYF. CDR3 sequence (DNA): TGCAGCGTTGATGTGGGGGTCGACACAGATACGCAGTATTTT.

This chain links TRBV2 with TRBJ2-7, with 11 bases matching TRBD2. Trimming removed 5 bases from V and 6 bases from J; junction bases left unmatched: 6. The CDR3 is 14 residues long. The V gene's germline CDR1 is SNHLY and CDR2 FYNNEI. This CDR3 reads CASSLVAGGLEQYF. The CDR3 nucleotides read TGTGCCAGCAGTCTAGTAGCGGGGGGGCTCGAGCAGTACTTC.

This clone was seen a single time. The CDR3 protein is CASSSIGVSGANVLTF. CDR3 coding DNA: TGTGCCAGCAGTTCCATCGGGGTCTCTGGGGCCAACGTCCTGACTTTC. The chain employs TRBV28 and TRBJ2-6; tentative D call: TRBD2 (5 bases). CDR3 length: 16 amino acids. Per the germline V gene, CDR1 is MDHEN and CDR2 is SYDVKM. V was clipped by 4 bases and J by 0 bases, with 10 bases between them.

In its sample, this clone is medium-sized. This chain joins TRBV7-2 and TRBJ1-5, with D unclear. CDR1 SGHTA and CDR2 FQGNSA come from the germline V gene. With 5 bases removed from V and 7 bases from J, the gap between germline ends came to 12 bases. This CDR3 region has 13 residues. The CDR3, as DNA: TGTGCCAGCAGCCGAGCCCTACCACAGCCCCAGCATTTT. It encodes CASSRALPQPQHF.

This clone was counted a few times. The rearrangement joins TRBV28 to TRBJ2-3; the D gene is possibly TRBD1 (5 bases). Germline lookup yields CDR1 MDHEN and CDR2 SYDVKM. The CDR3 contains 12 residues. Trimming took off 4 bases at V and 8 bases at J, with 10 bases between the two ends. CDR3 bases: TGTGCCAGCAGTTCCGACAGAGTTACGCAGTATTTT. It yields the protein CASSSDRVTQYF.

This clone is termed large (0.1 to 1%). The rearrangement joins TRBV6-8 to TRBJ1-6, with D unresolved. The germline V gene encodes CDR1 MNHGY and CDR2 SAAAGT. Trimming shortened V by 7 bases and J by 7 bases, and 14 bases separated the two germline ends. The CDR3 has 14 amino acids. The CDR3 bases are TGTGCCAGCACAGCGGGAACGGTCAATTCACCCCTCCACTTT. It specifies CASTAGTVNSPLHF.

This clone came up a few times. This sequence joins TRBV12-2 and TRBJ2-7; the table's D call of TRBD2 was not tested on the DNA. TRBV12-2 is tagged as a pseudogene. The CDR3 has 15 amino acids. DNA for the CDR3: TGTGCAAGTCGCGTCCGGGACTACCCCGGCTACGAGCAGTACTTC. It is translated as CASRVRDYPGYEQYF.

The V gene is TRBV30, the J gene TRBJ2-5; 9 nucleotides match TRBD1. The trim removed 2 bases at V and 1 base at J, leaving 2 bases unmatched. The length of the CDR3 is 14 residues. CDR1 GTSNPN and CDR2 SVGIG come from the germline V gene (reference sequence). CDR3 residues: CAWSSDRGQETQYF. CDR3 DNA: TGTGCCTGGAGTTCGGACAGGGGCCAAGAGACCCAGTACTTC.

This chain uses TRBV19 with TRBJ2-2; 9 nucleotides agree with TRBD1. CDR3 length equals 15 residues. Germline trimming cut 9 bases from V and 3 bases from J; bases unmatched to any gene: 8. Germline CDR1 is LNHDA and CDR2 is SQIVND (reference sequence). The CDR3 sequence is CASVNRGPDTGELFF. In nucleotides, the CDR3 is TGTGCCAGCGTAAACAGGGGGCCCGACACCGGGGAGCTGTTTTTT.